This T cell receptor beta chain was retrieved from a study of radiotherapy plus CTLA-4 blockade in lung cancer. Study background: Objective responses occurred in roughly a sixth of patients; over 25% had disease control.

Focal radiation plus CTLA-4 blockade with ipilimumab was administered to patients who had chemo-refractory metastatic non-small-cell lung cancer. Overall study results and limits: An expansion of tumor-derived TCR clones occurred in blood after radiotherapy plus ipilimumab.

TCRdb's table, derived via immunoSEQ multiplex PCR, lists solely in-frame clones and lacks some. The sample has around 77,000 clones; nearly 75% are singletons. Losses at the gene ends were 5 bases for V and 4 bases for J; bases not matched to a gene: 3. The CDR3 runs 15 residues. CDR1 is SGDLS and CDR2 is YYNGEE in the germline V gene. Only one count was recorded for this clone. What it binds is unknown. The sample consisted of peripheral blood, taken from a patient treated with radiotherapy plus ipilimumab. The receptor was isolated from a human donor with non-small cell lung cancer whose response to radiotherapy plus ipilimumab could not be evaluated. The chain is built from TRBV9 and TRBJ2-2; 12 positions agree with TRBD1. For the CDR3, the DNA is TGTGCCAGCAGAGGGACAGGGGGCATCACCGGGGAGCTGTTTTTT. Amino acid sequence: CASRGTGGITGELFF. The whole variable domain, remainder taken from reference TRBV9 and TRBJ2-2, is DSGVTQTPKHLITATGQRVTLRCSPRSGDLSVYWYQQSLDQGLQFLIQYYNGEERAKGNILERFSAQQFPDLHSELNLSSLELGDSALYFCASRGTGGITGELFFGEGSRLTVL.